These 6 T cell receptor beta chains were sequenced from one sample in a study of blood T cells in healthy people across ages. With a J-beta primer mix and a sample-barcoded 5' primer, a second PCR ran 7 to 11 cycles. TCRdb re-called the 5' RACE reads through MiXCR, storing one row per CDR3 protein. The sample lists over 600,000 distinct CDR3 sequences; roughly 46% were seen once. The sample was blood. Source of these receptors: a man older than 75 in good health.

The chain uses TRBV29-1 and TRBJ2-1, with D possibly matching TRBD2 (5 bases). Between the trimmed V and J ends, which lost 4 bases and 6 bases, there was a span of 7 bases. The CDR3 length is 11 residues. Per the germline V gene, CDR1 is SQVTM and CDR2 is ANQGSEA. CDR3 bases: TGCAGCGTTGCGGGGTTCAATGAGCAGTTCTTC. It specifies CSVAGFNEQFF.

Regarding this clonotype: A read error may account for a junction end that differs from germline. The chain has TRBV2 and TRBJ2-2; possibly TRBD2 for D (6 bases). Germline V lookup: CDR1 SNHLY, CDR2 FYNNEI. The CDR3 has 14 amino acids. The CDR3 is CVSSGLLNTGELFF. For the CDR3, the DNA is TGTGTCAGCAGCGGGCTGCTAAACACCGGGGAGCTGTTTTTT. Looking up the rest from reference TRBV2 and TRBJ2-2 gives the full variable domain: EPEVTQTPSHQVTQMGQEVILRCVPISNHLYFYWYRQILGQKVEFLVSFYNNEISEKSEIFDDQFSVERPDGSNFTLKIRSTKLEDSAMYFCVSSGLLNTGELFFGEGSRLTVL.

This clonotype occurred a few times. The chain is built from TRBV5-1 and TRBJ1-2; no clear D gene. The CDR3 is 14 amino acids. Germline V gene sequence: CDR1 SGHRS, CDR2 YFSETQ. V lost 3 bases and J 8 bases, leaving 17 bases between the germline ends. This CDR3 is CASSSGPPGLGYTF. DNA for the CDR3: TGCGCCAGCAGCTCCGGGCCTCCGGGATTAGGCTACACCTTC.

This chain links TRBV28 with TRBJ1-2; 8 positions agree with TRBD1. The junction had 4 bases not matched to a gene; V was cut back by 4 bases and J by 6 bases. The CDR3 contains 13 residues. Germline V gene sequence: CDR1 MDHEN, CDR2 SYDVKM. The CDR3, as DNA: TGTGCCAGCAGTTGGACAGGGCTCGATGGCTACACCTTC. It encodes CASSWTGLDGYTF.

The J gene is TRBJ2-5, the V gene TRBV30; 9 nucleotides line up with TRBD2. Trimming removed 0 bases from V and 5 bases from J; junction bases left unmatched: 1. The CDR3 has 13 residues. Germline V gives CDR1 GTSNPN, CDR2 SVGIG (reference sequence). The CDR3 loop reads CAWSVAGGETQYF. The CDR3 DNA reads TGTGCCTGGAGTGTAGCGGGAGGTGAGACCCAGTACTTC.

V is TRBV4-1 and J is TRBJ2-3, with D possibly being TRBD1 or TRBD2 (5 bases each). Trimming cost V 0 bases and J 8 bases, with 9 bases left between them. Germline assignment: CDR1 MGHRA and CDR2 YSYEKL. This CDR3 contains 13 residues. The CDR3 spells CASSQDEGFTQYF. CDR3 sequence (DNA): TGCGCCAGCAGCCAAGATGAGGGGTTTACGCAGTATTTT.